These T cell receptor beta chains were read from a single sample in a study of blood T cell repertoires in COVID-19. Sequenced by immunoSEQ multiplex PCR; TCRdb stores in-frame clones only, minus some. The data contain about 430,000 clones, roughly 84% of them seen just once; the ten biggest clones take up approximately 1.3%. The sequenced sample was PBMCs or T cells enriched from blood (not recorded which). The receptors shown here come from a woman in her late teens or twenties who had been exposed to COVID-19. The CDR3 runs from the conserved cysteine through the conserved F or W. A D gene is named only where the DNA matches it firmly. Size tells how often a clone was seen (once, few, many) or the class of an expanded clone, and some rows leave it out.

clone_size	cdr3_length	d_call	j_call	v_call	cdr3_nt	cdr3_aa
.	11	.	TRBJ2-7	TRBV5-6	TGTGCCAGCAGCTTGTTATCCGAGCAGTACTTC	CASSLLSEQYF
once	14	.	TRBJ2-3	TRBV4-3	TGCGCCAGCAGCCAAGATACGGCGGGCGATACGCAGTATTTT	CASSQDTAGDTQYF
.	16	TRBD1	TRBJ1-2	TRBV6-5	TGTGCCAGCAGTTTCGGGACAGGGACTATTGGCTATGGCTACACCTTC	CASSFGTGTIGYGYTF
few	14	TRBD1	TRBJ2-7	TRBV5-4	TGTGCCAGCAGCTCGGGACAGGGATCCTACGAGCAGTACTTC	CASSSGQGSYEQYF
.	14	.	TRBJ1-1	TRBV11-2	TGTGCCAGCAGCTTAGATACCCGAGGGCCCCGGGCTTTCTTT	CASSLDTRGPRAFF
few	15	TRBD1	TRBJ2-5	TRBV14	TGTGCCAGCAGCCCGGGACAGGGGTCAGGAGAGACCCAGTACTTC	CASSPGQGSGETQYF
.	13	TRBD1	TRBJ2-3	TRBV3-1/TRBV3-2	TGTGCCAGCAGCCTCCGGACAGGGCCTACGCAGTATTTT	CASSLRTGPTQYF
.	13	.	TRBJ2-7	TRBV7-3	TGTGCCAGCAGCTTAACATCAGGGGAGAAGCAGTACTTC	CASSLTSGEKQYF
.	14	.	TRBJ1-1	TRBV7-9	TGTGCCAGCAGCTTAGTATACAGGGCGGGTGAAGCTTTCTTT	CASSLVYRAGEAFF
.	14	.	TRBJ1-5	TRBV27	TGTGCCAGCAGTTTATTGACAGGACCAGGGCCCCAGCATTTT	CASSLLTGPGPQHF
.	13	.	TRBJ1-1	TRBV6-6	TGTGCCAGCAGACAATTCTCAAACACTGAAGCTTTCTTT	CASRQFSNTEAFF
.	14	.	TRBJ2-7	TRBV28	TGTGCCAGCAGCCGCGACAGGATACCCTACGAGCAGTACTTC	CASSRDRIPYEQYF
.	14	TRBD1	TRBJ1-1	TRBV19	TGTGCCAGTAGTATTGTGGACAGGATCACTGAAGCTTTCTTT	CASSIVDRITEAFF
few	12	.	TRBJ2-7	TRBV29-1	TGCAGCGTTGTGCAACAGAACTACGAGCAGTACTTC	CSVVQQNYEQYF
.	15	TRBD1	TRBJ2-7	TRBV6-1	TGTGCCAGCAGTGAATCTGGGACAGCGCGATACGAGCAGTACTTC	CASSESGTARYEQYF
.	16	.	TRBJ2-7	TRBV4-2	TGTGCCAGCAGCCAAGAGGAGTCGGGGGACCCACGGGAGCAGTACTTC	CASSQEESGDPREQYF